Listed below are T cell receptor beta chains from one sample, sequenced in a study of lymphopenia after photon versus proton radiotherapy. Repertoires were generated with immunoSEQ multiplex PCR, while TCRdb's copy carries only in-frame clones and drops some. The repertoire has approximately 170,000 clones, approximately 91% of them found once; the top ten carry approximately 4.6%. The specimen comprised peripheral blood, sampled from a patient treated with photon-based radiotherapy. The receptor source for this set is a man aged 50-59 years with gastric cancer. CDR3s include the opening cysteine and the closing phenylalanine or tryptophan. A D gene is named only where the DNA matches it firmly. Expanded clones get a size class; other rows say once, few or many, or leave the size out.

size	J	V	length	D	DNA	CDR3
-	TRBJ1-1	TRBV7-2	14	TRBD1	TGTGCCAGCAGCTCAAAGCAGGGGGTCGCTGAAGCTTTCTTT	CASSSKQGVAEAFF
-	TRBJ1-5	TRBV19	15	-	TGTGCCAGTAGCCCCGGGGCATATAGCAATCAGCCCCAGCATTTT	CASSPGAYSNQPQHF
-	TRBJ2-1	TRBV4-3	15	-	TGCGCCAGCAGCCAAGAAGACAGGAACGACAATGAGCAGTTCTTC	CASSQEDRNDNEQFF
-	TRBJ2-7	TRBV7-9	12	TRBD2	TGTGCCGAACTAGCGGGATCCGGCGAGCAGTACTTC	CAELAGSGEQYF
few	TRBJ2-7	TRBV7-9	12	-	TGTGCCACGGACGGGAATTCCTACGAGCAGTACTTC	CATDGNSYEQYF
-	TRBJ1-2	TRBV10-3	14	-	TGTGCCACTTACTCCTCTTCTCGACAGGATGGCTACACCTTC	CATYSSSRQDGYTF
-	TRBJ2-1	TRBV19	14	TRBD2	TGTGCCAGTAGTATCCAGACTAGCGGCAATGAGCAGTTCTTC	CASSIQTSGNEQFF
-	TRBJ1-5	TRBV19	13	-	TGTGCCAGTAGCAATCGGGCAGATCAGCCCCAGCATTTT	CASSNRADQPQHF
medium-sized	TRBJ2-7	TRBV6-1	15	-	TGTGCCAGCAGTGAACGCGCAGGGGAGTCCTACGAGCAGTACTTC	CASSERAGESYEQYF
-	TRBJ2-7	TRBV23-1	14	-	TGCGCCAGCAGTCAGGCCCAGGTATCCTACGAGCAGTACTTC	CASSQAQVSYEQYF
-	TRBJ2-5	TRBV4-1	13	-	TGCGCCAGCAGCCAAAGCTCGCGGGAGACCCAGTACTTC	CASSQSSRETQYF
-	TRBJ2-1	TRBV18	16	-	TGTGCCAGCTCACCAGGCCTGGGGAGCTCCTACAATGAGCAGTTCTTC	CASSPGLGSSYNEQFF
-	TRBJ2-7	TRBV5-1	15	-	TGCGCCAGCAGCTTAGTCCTCTTGAAGGGGGGCGAGCAGTACTTC	CASSLVLLKGGEQYF
-	TRBJ1-2	TRBV28	13	-	TGTGCCAGCAAGTCGCCGACTAACTATGGCTACACCTTC	CASKSPTNYGYTF
-	TRBJ2-7	TRBV6-5	14	-	TGTGCCAGCAGCCCGCAGTCCGAGCCCTACGAGCAGTACTTC	CASSPQSEPYEQYF
-	TRBJ2-2	TRBV4-2	16	-	TGTGCCAGCAGCCACGCCCGGGGGCAGAACACCGGGGAGCTGTTTTTT	CASSHARGQNTGELFF
-	TRBJ1-1	TRBV5-6	14	-	TGTGCCAGCAGCTACCTGAGAAGAATCCCTGAAGCTTTCTTT	CASSYLRRIPEAFF
-	TRBJ2-1	TRBV7-2	15	TRBD1	TGTGCCAGCAGCACCCGGGACAGGGTGTACAATGAGCAGTTCTTC	CASSTRDRVYNEQFF
once	TRBJ2-7	TRBV5-1	15	-	TGCGCCAGCAGCTTGGTAGTGGGACAACCCTACGAGCAGTACTTC	CASSLVVGQPYEQYF
-	TRBJ2-7	TRBV19	13	-	TGTGCCAGTAGTATAGATCCTAGCTACGAGCAGTACTTC	CASSIDPSYEQYF
few	TRBJ2-1	TRBV5-6	11	-	TGTGCCAGCTCGAGGGCATATGAGCAGTTCTTC	CASSRAYEQFF
-	TRBJ1-5	TRBV6-5	14	TRBD1	TGTGCCAGCAGAATCACAGGGGGCGGACAGCCCCAGCATTTT	CASRITGGGQPQHF
-	TRBJ2-3	TRBV19	17	TRBD1	TGTGCCAGTAGTACCCCGACAGGGGTCCTAAGCACAGATACGCAGTATTTT	CASSTPTGVLSTDTQYF
-	TRBJ1-1	TRBV6-4	13	TRBD1	TGTGCCAGCATCAGGGACAGAAACACTGAAGCTTTCTTT	CASIRDRNTEAFF
-	TRBJ1-1	TRBV2	14	-	TGTGCCAGCAGTGTTCCTGGGGGGAGCACTGAAGCTTTCTTT	CASSVPGGSTEAFF
-	TRBJ1-1	TRBV5-1	15	TRBD1	TGCGCCAGCAGCCTACGGACAGGGGATACGTCTGAAGCTTTCTTT	CASSLRTGDTSEAFF
-	TRBJ1-3	TRBV18	16	-	TGTGCCAGCTCACCACTCGGGCAGTTCTCTGGAAACACCATATATTTT	CASSPLGQFSGNTIYF